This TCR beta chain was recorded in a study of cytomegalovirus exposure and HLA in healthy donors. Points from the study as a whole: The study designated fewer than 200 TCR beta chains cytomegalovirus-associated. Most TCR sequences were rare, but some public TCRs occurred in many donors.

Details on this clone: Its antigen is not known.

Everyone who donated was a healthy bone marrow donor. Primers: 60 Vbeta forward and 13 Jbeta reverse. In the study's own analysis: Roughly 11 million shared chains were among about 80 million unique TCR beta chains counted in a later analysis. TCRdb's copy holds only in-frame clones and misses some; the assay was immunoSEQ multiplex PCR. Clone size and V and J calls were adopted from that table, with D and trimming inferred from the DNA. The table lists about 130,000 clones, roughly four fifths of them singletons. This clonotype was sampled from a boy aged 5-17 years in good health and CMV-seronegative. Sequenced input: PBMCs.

CDR3 nucleotides: TGTGCCAGCAGAAGGCTAGCGGTTTCCCTTTCCTACGAGCAGTACTTC. It yields the protein CASRRLAVSLSYEQYF. The chain employs TRBV27 and TRBJ2-7, with TRBD2 matching over 7 bases. CDR3 length: 16 amino acids. After removal of 6 bases from V and 1 base from J, the junction contained 12 bases not matched to a gene. The germline V gene encodes CDR1 MNHEY and CDR2 SMNVEV (reference sequence).